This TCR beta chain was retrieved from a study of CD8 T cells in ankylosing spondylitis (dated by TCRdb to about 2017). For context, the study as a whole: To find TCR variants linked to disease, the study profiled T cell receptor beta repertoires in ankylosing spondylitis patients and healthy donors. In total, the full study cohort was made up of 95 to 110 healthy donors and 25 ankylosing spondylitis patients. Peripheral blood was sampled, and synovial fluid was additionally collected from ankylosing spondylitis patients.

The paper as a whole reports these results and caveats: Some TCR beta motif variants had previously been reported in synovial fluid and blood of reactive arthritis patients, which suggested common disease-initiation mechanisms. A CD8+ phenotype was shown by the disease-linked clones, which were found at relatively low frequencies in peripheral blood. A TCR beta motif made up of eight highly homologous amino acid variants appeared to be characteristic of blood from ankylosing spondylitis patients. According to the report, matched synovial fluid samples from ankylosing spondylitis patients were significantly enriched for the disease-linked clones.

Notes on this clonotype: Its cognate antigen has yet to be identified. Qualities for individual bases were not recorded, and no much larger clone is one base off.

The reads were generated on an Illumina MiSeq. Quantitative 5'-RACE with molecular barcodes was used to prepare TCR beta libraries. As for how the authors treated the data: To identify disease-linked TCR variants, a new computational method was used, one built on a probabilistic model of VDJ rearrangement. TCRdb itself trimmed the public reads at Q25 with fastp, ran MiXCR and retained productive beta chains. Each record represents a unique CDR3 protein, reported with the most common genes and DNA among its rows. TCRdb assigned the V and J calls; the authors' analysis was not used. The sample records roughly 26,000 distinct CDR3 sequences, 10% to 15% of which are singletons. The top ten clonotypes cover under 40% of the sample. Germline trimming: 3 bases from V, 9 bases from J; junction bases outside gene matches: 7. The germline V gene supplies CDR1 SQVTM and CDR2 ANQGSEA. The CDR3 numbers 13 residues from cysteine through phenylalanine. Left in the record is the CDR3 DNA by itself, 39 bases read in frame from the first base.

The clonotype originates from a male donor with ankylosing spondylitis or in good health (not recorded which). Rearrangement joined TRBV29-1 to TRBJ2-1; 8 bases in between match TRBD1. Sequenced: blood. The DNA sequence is TGCAGCGTTGACCAACAGGGGGGCTTTGAGCAGTTCTTC. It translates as CSVDQQGGFEQFF.